This TCR beta chain appears in the sequencing data of a study of cytomegalovirus exposure and HLA in healthy donors. The CDR3 is made up of 17 amino acids. V was cut by 0 bases and J by 0 bases, with 12 bases left in between. The germline V gene encodes CDR1 LGHNA and CDR2 YSLEER. Regarding this clone: The antigen is not known.

The PCR employed 60 Vbeta primers together with 13 Jbeta primers. TCRdb keeps only in-frame clones here, not all; method: immunoSEQ multiplex PCR. The table lists 120,000 to 150,000 clones, roughly four fifths of them singletons, with 1.9% in the top ten. The study, taken as a whole, reports: Most of the CMV-associated TCR beta chains (in a later analysis) appeared to be HLA-restricted.

The source material was PBMCs. This clonotype was obtained from a woman in her thirties or forties in good health and CMV-seronegative. The rearrangement links TRBV4-3 to TRBJ1-3; D gene ambiguous. The chain's CDR3 is CASSQDRAGYSGNTIYF. In DNA, the CDR3 is TGCGCCAGCAGCCAAGATCGTGCCGGTTACTCTGGAAACACCATATATTTT.